The T cell receptor (beta chain) under discussion was sequenced for a study of blood T cell repertoires in COVID-19. Study summary: Samples came from the United States, Italy and Spain, spanning acute and convalescent COVID-19. From T cells, B-cell-depleted T cells, or PBMCs came the material, which was cDNA or gDNA.

Germline lookup yields CDR1 MGHRA and CDR2 YSYEKL. V lost 0 bases and J lost 4, with 16 bases in between. The CDR3 has 17 residues. In the original analysis: Nucleated cell number was recorded as an estimate derived from reference gene primer amplification. Clones were read by immunoSEQ multiplex PCR, and TCRdb kept only the in-frame ones, dropping some. That table is the source of V, J and clone size, and D and trimming were worked out from the DNA. The top ten hold approximately 4.2% of the sample, which has around 270,000 clones, 75% to 90% seen once. The source is a man aged 40-49 years with acute or convalescent COVID-19. V usage is TRBV4-1 and J usage is TRBJ1-3; D not resolved. Sequenced input: peripheral blood. CDR3 nucleotide sequence: TGCGCCAGCAGCCAAGATCCTACGGGTATGGCAGGAAACACCATATATTTT. This sequence encodes CASSQDPTGMAGNTIYF.